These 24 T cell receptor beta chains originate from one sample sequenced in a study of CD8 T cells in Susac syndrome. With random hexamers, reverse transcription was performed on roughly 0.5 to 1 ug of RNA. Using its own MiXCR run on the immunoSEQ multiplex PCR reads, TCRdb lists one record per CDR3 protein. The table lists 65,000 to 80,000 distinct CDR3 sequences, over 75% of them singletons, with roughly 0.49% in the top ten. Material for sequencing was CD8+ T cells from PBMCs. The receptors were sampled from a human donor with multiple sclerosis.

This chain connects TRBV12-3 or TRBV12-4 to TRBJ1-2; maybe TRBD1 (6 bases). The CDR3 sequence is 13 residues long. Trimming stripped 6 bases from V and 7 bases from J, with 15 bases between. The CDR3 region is CASSPLPGVGYTF. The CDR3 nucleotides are TGTGCCAGCAGCCCCCTCCCAGGGGTTGGCTACACCTTC.

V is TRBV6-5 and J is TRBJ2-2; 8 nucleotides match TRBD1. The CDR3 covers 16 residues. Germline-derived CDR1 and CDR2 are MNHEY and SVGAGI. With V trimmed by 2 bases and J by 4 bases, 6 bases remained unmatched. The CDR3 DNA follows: TGTGCCAGCAGTTACCACGGACAGGGTGGCACCGGGGAGCTGTTTTTT. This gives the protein CASSYHGQGGTGELFF.

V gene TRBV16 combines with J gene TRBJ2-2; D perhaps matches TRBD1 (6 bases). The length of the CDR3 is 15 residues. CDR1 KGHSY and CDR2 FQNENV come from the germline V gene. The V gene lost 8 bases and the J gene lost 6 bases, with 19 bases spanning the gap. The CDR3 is CASRTGHPSAGELFF. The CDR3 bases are TGTGCCAGCCGCACGGGACACCCAAGCGCCGGGGAGCTGTTTTTT.

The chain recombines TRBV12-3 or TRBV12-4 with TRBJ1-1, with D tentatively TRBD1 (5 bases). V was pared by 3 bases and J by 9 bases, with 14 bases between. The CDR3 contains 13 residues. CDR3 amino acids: CASSLTRARQAFF. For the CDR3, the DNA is TGTGCCAGCAGTTTGACCAGGGCCAGGCAAGCTTTCTTT.

The CDR3 reads CASSSTSGRYEQYF. The CDR3 region has the DNA TGTGCCAGCAGCTCGACTAGCGGGAGATACGAGCAGTACTTC. This chain joins TRBV7-2 and TRBJ2-7; 12 bases map to TRBD2. Trimming at V came to 4 bases and at J to 4 bases, leaving 2 bases not matched to a gene. The germline V gene encodes CDR1 SGHTA and CDR2 FQGNSA. This CDR3 has 14 residues.

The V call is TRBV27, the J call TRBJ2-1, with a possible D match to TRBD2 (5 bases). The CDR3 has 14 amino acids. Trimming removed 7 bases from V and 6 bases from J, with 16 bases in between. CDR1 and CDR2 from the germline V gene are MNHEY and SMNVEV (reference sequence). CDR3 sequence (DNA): TGTGCCAGCACCCCTCGGGGAGCCACCAATGAGCAGTTCTTC. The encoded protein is CASTPRGATNEQFF.

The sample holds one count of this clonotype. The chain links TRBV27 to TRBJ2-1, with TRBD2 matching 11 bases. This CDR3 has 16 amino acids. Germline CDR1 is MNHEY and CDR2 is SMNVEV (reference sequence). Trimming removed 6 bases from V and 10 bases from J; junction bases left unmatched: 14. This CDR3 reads CASSWYPLAGGREQFF. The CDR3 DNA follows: TGTGCCAGCAGCTGGTACCCCCTAGCGGGGGGCCGAGAGCAGTTCTTC.

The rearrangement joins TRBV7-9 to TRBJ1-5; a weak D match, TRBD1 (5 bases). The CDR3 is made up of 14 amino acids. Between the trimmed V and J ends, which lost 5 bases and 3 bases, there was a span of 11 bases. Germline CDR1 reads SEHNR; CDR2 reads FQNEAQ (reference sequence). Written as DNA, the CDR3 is TGTGCCAGCAGCCCTCAGGGTATCAATCAGCCCCAGCATTTT. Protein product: CASSPQGINQPQHF.

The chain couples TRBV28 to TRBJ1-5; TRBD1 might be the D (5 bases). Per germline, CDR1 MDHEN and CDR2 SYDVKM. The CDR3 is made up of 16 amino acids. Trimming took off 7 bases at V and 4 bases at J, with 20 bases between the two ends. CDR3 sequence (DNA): TGTGCCAGCACCCCTCGGGGCCTCGGAGGGAATCAGCCCCAGCATTTT. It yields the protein CASTPRGLGGNQPQHF.

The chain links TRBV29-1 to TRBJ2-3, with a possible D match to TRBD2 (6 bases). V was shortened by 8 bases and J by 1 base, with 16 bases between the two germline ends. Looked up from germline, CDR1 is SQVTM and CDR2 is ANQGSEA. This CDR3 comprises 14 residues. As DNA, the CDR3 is TGCAGCTCCGAGGGGCGGGGTGGCACAGATACGCAGTATTTT. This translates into CSSEGRGGTDTQYF.

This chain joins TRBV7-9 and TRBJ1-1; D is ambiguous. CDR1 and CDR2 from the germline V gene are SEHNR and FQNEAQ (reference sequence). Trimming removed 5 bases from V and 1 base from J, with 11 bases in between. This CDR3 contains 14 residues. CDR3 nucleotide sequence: TGTGCCAGCAGCCCCCCTGGGTCGAACACTGAAGCTTTCTTT. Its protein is CASSPPGSNTEAFF.

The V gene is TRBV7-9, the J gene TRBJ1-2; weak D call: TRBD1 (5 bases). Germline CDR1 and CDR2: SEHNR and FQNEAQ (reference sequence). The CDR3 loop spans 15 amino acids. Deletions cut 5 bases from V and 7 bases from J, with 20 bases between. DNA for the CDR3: TGTGCCAGCAGCCAAGGTTCGACAGTGACCTTTGGCTACACCTTC. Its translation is CASSQGSTVTFGYTF.

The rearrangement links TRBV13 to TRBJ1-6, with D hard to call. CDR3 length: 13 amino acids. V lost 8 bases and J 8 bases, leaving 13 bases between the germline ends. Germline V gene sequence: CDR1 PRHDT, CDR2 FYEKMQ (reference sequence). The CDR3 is CASARAGHSPLHF. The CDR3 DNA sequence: TGTGCCAGCGCAAGGGCAGGTCATTCACCCCTCCACTTT. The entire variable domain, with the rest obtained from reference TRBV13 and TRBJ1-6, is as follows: AAGVIQSPRHLIKEKRETATLKCYPIPRHDTVYWYQQGPGQDPQFLISFYEKMQSDKGSIPDRFSAQQFSDYHSELNMSSLELGDSALYFCASARAGHSPLHFGNGTRLTVT.

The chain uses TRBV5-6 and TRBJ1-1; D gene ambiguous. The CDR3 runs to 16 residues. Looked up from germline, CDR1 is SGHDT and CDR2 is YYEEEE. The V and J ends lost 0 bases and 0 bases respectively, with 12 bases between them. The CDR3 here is CASSLAPLRMNTEAFF. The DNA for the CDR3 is TGTGCCAGCAGCTTGGCGCCCCTTAGGATGAACACTGAAGCTTTCTTT.

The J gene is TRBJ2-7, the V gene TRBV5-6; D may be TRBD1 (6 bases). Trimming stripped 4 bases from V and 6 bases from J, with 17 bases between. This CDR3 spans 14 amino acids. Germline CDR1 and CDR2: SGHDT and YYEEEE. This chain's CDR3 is CASSLNPGVSEQYF. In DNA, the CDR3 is TGTGCCAGCAGCCTCAACCCAGGGGTGAGCGAGCAGTACTTC.

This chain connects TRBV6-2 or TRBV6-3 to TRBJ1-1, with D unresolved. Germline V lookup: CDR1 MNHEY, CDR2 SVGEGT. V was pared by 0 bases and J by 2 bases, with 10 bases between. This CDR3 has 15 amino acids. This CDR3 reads CASSYSGGSNTEAFF. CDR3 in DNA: TGTGCCAGCAGTTACTCGGGAGGTAGCAACACTGAAGCTTTCTTT.

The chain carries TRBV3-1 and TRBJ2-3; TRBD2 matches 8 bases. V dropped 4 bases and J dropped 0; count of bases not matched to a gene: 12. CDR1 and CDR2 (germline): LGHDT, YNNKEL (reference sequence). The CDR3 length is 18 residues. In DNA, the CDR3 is TGTGCCAGCAGCCCTTCGGAACTAGCGGTCTTTAGCACAGATACGCAGTATTTT. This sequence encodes CASSPSELAVFSTDTQYF.

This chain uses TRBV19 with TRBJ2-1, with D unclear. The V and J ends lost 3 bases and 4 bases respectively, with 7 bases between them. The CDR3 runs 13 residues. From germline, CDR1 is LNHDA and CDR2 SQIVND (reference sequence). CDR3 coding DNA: TGTGCCAGTAGTATTACCCCGTACAATGAGCAGTTCTTC. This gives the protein CASSITPYNEQFF.

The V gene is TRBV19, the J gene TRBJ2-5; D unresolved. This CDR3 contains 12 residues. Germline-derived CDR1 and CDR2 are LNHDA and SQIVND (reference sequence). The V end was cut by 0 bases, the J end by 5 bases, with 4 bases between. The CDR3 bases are TGTGCCAGTAGTATAGATCGGGAGACCCAGTACTTC. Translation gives CASSIDRETQYF.

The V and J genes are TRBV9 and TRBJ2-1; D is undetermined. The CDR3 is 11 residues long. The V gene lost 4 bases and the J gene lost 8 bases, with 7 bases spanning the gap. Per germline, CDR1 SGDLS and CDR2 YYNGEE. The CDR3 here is CASSSRYEQFF. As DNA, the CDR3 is TGTGCCAGCAGCTCCCGATATGAGCAGTTCTTC.

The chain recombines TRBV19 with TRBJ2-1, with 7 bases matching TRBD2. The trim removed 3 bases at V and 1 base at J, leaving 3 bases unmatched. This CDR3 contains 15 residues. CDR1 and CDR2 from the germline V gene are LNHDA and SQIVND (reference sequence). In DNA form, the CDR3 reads TGTGCCAGTAGTATGGCGGGAGCATCCTACAATGAGCAGTTCTTC. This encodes CASSMAGASYNEQFF.

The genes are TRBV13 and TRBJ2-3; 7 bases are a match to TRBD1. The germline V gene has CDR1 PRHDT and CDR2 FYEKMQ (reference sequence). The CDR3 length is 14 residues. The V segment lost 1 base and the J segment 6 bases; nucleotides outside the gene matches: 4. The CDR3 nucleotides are TGTGCCAGCAGCTTAGAAGGGGGCCATGATACGCAGTATTTT. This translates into CASSLEGGHDTQYF. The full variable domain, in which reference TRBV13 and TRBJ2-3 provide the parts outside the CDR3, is AAGVIQSPRHLIKEKRETATLKCYPIPRHDTVYWYQQGPGQDPQFLISFYEKMQSDKGSIPDRFSAQQFSDYHSELNMSSLELGDSALYFCASSLEGGHDTQYFGPGTRLTVL.

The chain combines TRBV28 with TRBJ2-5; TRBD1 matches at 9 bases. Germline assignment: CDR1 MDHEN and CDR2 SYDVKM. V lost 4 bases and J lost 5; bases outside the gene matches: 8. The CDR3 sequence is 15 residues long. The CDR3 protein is CASSSPGQGLETQYF. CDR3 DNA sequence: TGTGCCAGCAGTTCACCGGGACAGGGTTTGGAGACCCAGTACTTC.

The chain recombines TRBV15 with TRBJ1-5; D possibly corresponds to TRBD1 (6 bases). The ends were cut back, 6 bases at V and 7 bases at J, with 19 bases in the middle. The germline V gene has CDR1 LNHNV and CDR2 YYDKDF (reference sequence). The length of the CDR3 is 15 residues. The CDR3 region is CATSVVGGGSQPQHF. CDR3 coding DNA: TGTGCCACCAGTGTAGTAGGGGGTGGATCCCAGCCCCAGCATTTT.